Here is one T cell receptor (beta chain) with its context. The data originate from a study of T cells in Graves' hyperthyroidism and ophthalmopathy. On the study more broadly: Any treatment followed the collection of peripheral blood at initial diagnosis.

From RNA transcripts, TCR beta CDR3 regions were amplified. Primed by the HTBI set, a first-round RT-PCR was run on the TCR CDR3. One entry per CDR3 protein results from TCRdb running MiXCR on the multiplex PCR reads. Among around 610,000 distinct CDR3 sequences listed, about 15% were seen once. Exclusion criteria comprised uncontrolled infection, other autoimmune disease, pregnancy or lactation. CDR1 is SNHLY, CDR2 FYNNEI, per germline. This CDR3 contains 12 residues. V shed 7 bases and J shed 6 bases, with 12 bases lying between them. The V gene is TRBV2, the J gene TRBJ1-2; D may be TRBD1 (5 bases). Source material: blood. The receptor comes from a woman between 40 and 55 years old with Graves' ophthalmopathy. This CDR3 is CASTQQGNGYTF. DNA for the CDR3: TGTGCCAGCACCCAGCAGGGAAATGGCTACACCTTC.